The T cell receptor (beta chain) described here comes from a study of human T cells and chemical hapten exposure. The sample holds many counts of this clonotype. Antigen specificity is unknown. Time point of the sample: patch test 1, 2 weeks after DPC sensitization. The treatment is: therapeutic diphenylcyclopropenone sensitization with weekly scalp DPC. Patch tests were applied only after blood draws. General study results and limits: Relative to control repertoires, expanded TCRs gave rise to significantly more large CDR3 similarity clusters. Patch test score was positively correlated with the counts of TCRs that had expanded at PT1.

TCRdb recomputed calls from the RACE reads with MiXCR, one row per CDR3 protein. The table shows approximately 340,000 distinct CDR3 sequences, with approximately 6.3% occurring only once. The sequencing here drew on whole blood, taken in connection with sensitization to the hapten diphenylcyclopropenone (DPC). The source is a woman between 18 and 30 years old with alopecia areata. Some clones in this sample may be carry-over from other donors' samples.

This chain's CDR3 is CASRDKPNEQFF. In DNA, the CDR3 is TGTGCCAGCAGGGACAAACCAAACGAGCAGTTCTTC. The rearrangement links TRBV6-2 or TRBV6-3 to TRBJ2-1, with D perhaps TRBD1 (5 bases). Looked up from germline, CDR1 is MNHEY and CDR2 is SVGEGT. V was shortened by 6 bases and J by 10 bases, with 13 bases between the two germline ends. The CDR3 runs 12 residues.